These 10 T cell receptor beta chains came from one sample sequenced in a study of T-cell memory formation after mild COVID-19. TCRdb passed the 5' RACE reads through MiXCR, listing each CDR3 protein once. The sample has hundreds of thousands of distinct CDR3 sequences, 20% to 25% seen once. What was sequenced was PBMCs or a T cell subset sorted from them (not recorded which). These receptors all stem from an adult woman who had mild COVID-19 (a few samples of this study predate the infection). Cell type and time point are not known.

V gene TRBV18 combines with J gene TRBJ2-7, with D hard to call. The CDR3 is 12 residues long. CDR1 and CDR2 (germline): KGHSH, LQKENI. V lost 1 base and J lost 5, with 6 bases in between. CDR3 sequence reads: CASSPRGDEQYF. The CDR3 DNA follows: TGTGCCAGCTCACCACGAGGAGACGAGCAGTACTTC.

CDR3 loop: CSVSQGDYEQYF. The CDR3 bases are TGCAGCGTGTCCCAGGGGGACTACGAGCAGTACTTC. The chain links TRBV29-1 to TRBJ2-7; 7 nucleotides agree with TRBD1. The CDR3 is 12 amino acids. CDR1 and CDR2 (germline): SQVTM, ANQGSEA. Trimming took 6 bases from V and 3 from J; bases not matched to a gene: 5.

The chain combines TRBV13 with TRBJ2-5, with D possibly TRBD2 on 6 matching bases. The V and J ends lost 5 bases and 4 bases respectively, with 17 bases between them. This CDR3 comprises 15 residues. Per germline, CDR1 PRHDT and CDR2 FYEKMQ (reference sequence). As DNA, the CDR3 is TGTGCCAGCAGCAAAGACTCCCGGGGGAGAGAGACCCAGTACTTC. It yields the protein CASSKDSRGRETQYF.

The chain links TRBV12-3 or TRBV12-4 to TRBJ2-3; D unresolved. V was trimmed by 0 bases and J by 4 bases, leaving 8 bases between them. The length of the CDR3 is 14 residues. This chain's CDR3 is CASSLASLADTQYF. The DNA of the CDR3 is TGTGCCAGCAGTTTAGCTTCGTTGGCAGATACGCAGTATTTT.

The J gene is TRBJ1-3, the V gene TRBV12-3 or TRBV12-4; D is unclear. The CDR3 is 12 residues long. V shed 10 bases and J shed 7 bases, with 14 bases lying between them. CDR3 amino acids: CANQQDLNTIYF. CDR3 bases: TGTGCCAACCAGCAGGACTTGAACACCATATATTTT.

DNA of the CDR3: TGCGCCAGCAGCTTGGCGGACAGGGTCGGCTCTAATGAGCAGTTCTTC. Residues: CASSLADRVGSNEQFF. The chain recombines TRBV5-1 with TRBJ2-1, with 8 bases identical to TRBD1. This CDR3 has 16 residues. V was pared by 0 bases and J by 7 bases, with 9 bases of the junction left unmatched. Germline CDR1 is SGHRS and CDR2 is YFSETQ.

The chain uses TRBV3-1 and TRBJ1-5; 7 positions agree with TRBD1. The CDR3 is 14 residues long. Germline lookup yields CDR1 LGHDT and CDR2 YNNKEL (reference sequence). V gave up 3 bases and J gave up 3 bases; unmatched junction bases: 2. The CDR3 region has the DNA TGTGCCAGCAGCCAGACAGGGCTCAATCAGCCCCAGCATTTT. Its translation is CASSQTGLNQPQHF.

This clonotype has more than one count but fewer than ten. The CDR3, as DNA: TGTGCCAGCAGTAACAGAGGGAGCACGCAAGAGACCCAGTACTTC. It specifies CASSNRGSTQETQYF. This rearrangement joins TRBV7-9 to TRBJ2-5; a possible D gene is TRBD2 (5 bases). With 6 bases removed from V and 2 bases from J, the gap between germline ends came to 16 bases. Germline V gives CDR1 SEHNR, CDR2 FQNEAQ (reference sequence). This CDR3 region has 15 residues. The variable domain in full, with the rest retrieved from reference TRBV7-9 and TRBJ2-5, is DTGVSQNPRHKITKRGQNVTFRCDPISEHNRLYWYRQTLGQGPEFLTYFQNEAQLEKSRLLSDRFSAERPKGSFSTLEIQRTEQGDSAMYLCASSNRGSTQETQYFGPGTRLLVL.

In DNA, the CDR3 is TGCGCCAGCAGCCAAGTAGGGATCTATGGCTACACCTTC. Protein: CASSQVGIYGYTF. The chain recombines TRBV4-1 with TRBJ1-2; no clear D gene. The V gene lost 1 base and the J gene lost 4 bases, with 7 bases spanning the gap. This CDR3 spans 13 amino acids. CDR1 and CDR2 from the germline V gene are MGHRA and YSYEKL.

The gene calls are TRBV20-1 and TRBJ2-2; D perhaps matches TRBD1 (6 bases). Trimming removed 1 base at V and 4 bases at J, with 10 bases between. The CDR3 spans 14 residues. CDR1 DFQATT and CDR2 SNEGSKA come from the germline V gene (reference sequence). This CDR3 reads CSARGGRVTGELFF. The CDR3 DNA is TGCAGTGCTAGAGGGGGGCGGGTCACCGGGGAGCTGTTTTTT.